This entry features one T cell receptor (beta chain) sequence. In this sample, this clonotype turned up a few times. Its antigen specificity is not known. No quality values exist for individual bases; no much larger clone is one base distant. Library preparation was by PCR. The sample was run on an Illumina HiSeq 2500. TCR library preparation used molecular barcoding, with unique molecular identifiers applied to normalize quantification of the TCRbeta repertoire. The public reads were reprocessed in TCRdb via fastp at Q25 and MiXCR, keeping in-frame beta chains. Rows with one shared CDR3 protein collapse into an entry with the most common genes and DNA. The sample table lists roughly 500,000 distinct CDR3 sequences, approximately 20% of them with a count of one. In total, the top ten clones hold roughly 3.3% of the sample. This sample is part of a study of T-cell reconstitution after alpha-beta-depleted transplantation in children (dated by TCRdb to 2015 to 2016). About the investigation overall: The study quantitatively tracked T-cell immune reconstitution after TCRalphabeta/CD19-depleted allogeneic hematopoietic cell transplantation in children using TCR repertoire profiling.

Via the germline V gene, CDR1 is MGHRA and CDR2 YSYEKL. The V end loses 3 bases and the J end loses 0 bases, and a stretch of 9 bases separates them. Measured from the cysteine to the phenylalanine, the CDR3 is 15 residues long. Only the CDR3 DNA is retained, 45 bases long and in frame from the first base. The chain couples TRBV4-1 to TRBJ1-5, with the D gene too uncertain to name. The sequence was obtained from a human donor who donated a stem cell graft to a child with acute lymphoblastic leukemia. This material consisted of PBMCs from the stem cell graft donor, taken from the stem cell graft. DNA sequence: TGCGCCAGCAGCCAGGGCCCAATTAGCAATCAGCCCCAGCATTTT. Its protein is CASSQGPISNQPQHF.